Listed below are T cell receptor beta chains from one sample, sequenced in a study of blood T cell repertoires in COVID-19. Some clones are missing from TCRdb's copy, which holds only in-frame ones; the method was immunoSEQ multiplex PCR. The sample lists 300,000 to 400,000 clones; 87% were seen once. The sample consisted of peripheral blood. These receptors were obtained from a man aged 25-45 years with COVID-19, enrolled during active disease. Each CDR3 is given with its conserved first and last residue. A D gene is named only where the DNA matches it firmly. Size values are once, few and many counts, or a class for expanded clones, and some rows have none.

v_call	j_call	clone_size	d_call	cdr3_nt	cdr3_aa
TRBV28	TRBJ1-2	-	-	TGTGCCAGCAGGGAAGAGACACCCCTCCCCCCAGGGTCCCATGGCTACACCTTC	CASREETPLPPGSHGYTF
TRBV29-1	TRBJ2-7	-	TRBD2	TGCAGCGTTGCAAAAGGGACTAGCGGGGGGGCCTCCTCCTACGAGCAGTACTTC	CSVAKGTSGGASSYEQYF
TRBV24-1	TRBJ1-1	-	TRBD1	TGTGCCACCAGTGACCCGGGACCAGGGGGGGCTTTCTTT	CATSDPGPGGAFF
TRBV27	TRBJ1-1	-	TRBD1	TGTGCCAGCAGCCCTCTCGGACAGGGGTTCACTGAAGCTTTCTTT	CASSPLGQGFTEAFF
TRBV5-4	TRBJ1-2	-	-	TGTGCCAGCTCTGTGGGCAACTATGGCTACACCTTC	CASSVGNYGYTF
TRBV6-2/TRBV6-3	TRBJ1-5	-	-	TGTGCCAGCAGTTACGTAGGGGCCGGCAATCAGCCCCAGCATTTT	CASSYVGAGNQPQHF
TRBV10-3	TRBJ2-1	-	TRBD2	TGTGCCACCAGGACTAGCGACAATGAGCAGTTCTTC	CATRTSDNEQFF
TRBV18	TRBJ2-7	-	-	TGTGCCAGCTCACCGCGGGGGCAGGACGAGCAGTACTTC	CASSPRGQDEQYF
TRBV6-5	TRBJ2-2	-	TRBD1	TGTGCCAGCAGCCAGAGCAGACAGGGGACCGGGGAGCTGTTTTTT	CASSQSRQGTGELFF
TRBV9	TRBJ1-3	-	-	TGTGCCAGCAGCCCGTCTCAGGGGCTCTCTGGAAACACCATATATTTT	CASSPSQGLSGNTIYF
TRBV21-1	TRBJ2-7	once	-	TGTGCCAGCAGCAAAGAAAGGACAGGGGGTCCTCCGCGGGAGCAGTACTTC	CASSKERTGGPPREQYF
TRBV18	TRBJ2-5	-	TRBD2	TGTGCCAGCTCACCCATAGCGGGAGGGTCCCAAGAGACCCAGTACTTC	CASSPIAGGSQETQYF
TRBV7-3	TRBJ2-1	few	TRBD2	TGTGCCAGCAGCTTAAACCCCCCTAGCGGGAGCGACAATGAGCAGTTCTTC	CASSLNPPSGSDNEQFF
TRBV6-5	TRBJ2-5	-	TRBD2	TGTGCCAGCAGGGCCGGACGGGCGGGAGCAGAGACCCAGTACTTC	CASRAGRAGAETQYF
TRBV4-3	TRBJ2-3	-	TRBD2	TGCGCCAGCAGCCTTAGCGGGGGGGCAGGAGATACGCAGTATTTT	CASSLSGGAGDTQYF
TRBV6-6	TRBJ2-3	-	-	TGTGCCAGCAGGTCAACAGGGGATACGCAGTATTTT	CASRSTGDTQYF
TRBV4-1	TRBJ2-7	-	TRBD1	TGCGCCAGCACTTCCATGACAGGGGGCTCCTACGAGCAGTACTTC	CASTSMTGGSYEQYF
TRBV7-2	TRBJ2-1	-	-	TGTGCCAGCAGCTTAATCTTCTTAGCGGAAAACCCGGACAATGAGCAGTTCTTC	CASSLIFLAENPDNEQFF
TRBV27	TRBJ1-2	-	-	TGTGCCAGCAGTTTACGGGGGGGCGAGTTCTATGGCTACACCTTC	CASSLRGGEFYGYTF
TRBV28	TRBJ2-5	-	TRBD2	TGTGCCAGCAGTGCCCGGACTAGCGGGAGGTATGAGACCCAGTACTTC	CASSARTSGRYETQYF
TRBV2	TRBJ1-6	-	-	TGTGCCAGCAGTGCCGCGGGGGGCACCTATAATTCACCCCTCCACTTT	CASSAAGGTYNSPLHF
TRBV4-1	TRBJ2-7	-	-	TGCGCCAGCAGCCAAGGAGCGAGGAGCTCCTACGAGCAGTACTTC	CASSQGARSSYEQYF
TRBV6-1	TRBJ2-3	-	-	TGTGCCAGCAGTGAATTCCGGGATACGCAGTATTTT	CASSEFRDTQYF
TRBV7-2	TRBJ2-5	-	TRBD1	TGTGCCAGCAGCTATGACAGGGCACACCAAGAGACCCAGTACTTC	CASSYDRAHQETQYF
TRBV6-6	TRBJ2-3	-	TRBD2	TGTGCCAGCAGTTACGGTCTAGCGGGGCTAGATACGCAGTATTTT	CASSYGLAGLDTQYF
TRBV9	TRBJ2-7	-	TRBD2	TGTGCCAGCAGCTCCCGGGTTAGCGGGATTCTCTCCTACGAGCAGTACTTC	CASSSRVSGILSYEQYF
TRBV12-3/TRBV12-4	TRBJ1-1	-	-	TGTGCCAGCAGTTCCCCCCAGAACACTGAAGCTTTCTTT	CASSSPQNTEAFF
TRBV5-1	TRBJ2-7	-	-	TGCGCCAGCAGCTTTCGAAGTCGGGGTGGGGACGAGCAGTACTTC	CASSFRSRGGDEQYF
TRBV3-1/TRBV3-2	TRBJ2-7	-	-	TGTGCCAGCAGCTCCCACGGGACTCTCTCCTACGAGCAGTACTTC	CASSSHGTLSYEQYF
TRBV5-1	TRBJ2-3	-	TRBD2	TGCGCCAGCAGCTTGGTAGCGGGGGCCGGCACAGATACGCAGTATTTT	CASSLVAGAGTDTQYF
TRBV29-1	TRBJ1-2	once	TRBD1	TGCAGCGCTCTGGGACAGGGTAACTATGGCTACACCTTC	CSALGQGNYGYTF
TRBV10-3	TRBJ1-3	-	-	TGTGCCATCAGTGAGGCGGGGGGCTCTGGAAACACCATATATTTT	CAISEAGGSGNTIYF
TRBV5-4	TRBJ2-1	-	TRBD1	TGTGCCAGCAGCTTGAACGGAGTAAGGACAGGGGGCAATGAGCAGTTCTTC	CASSLNGVRTGGNEQFF
TRBV19	TRBJ1-6	-	-	TGTGCCAGTAGTGCCCGGACAGATTCACCCCTCCACTTT	CASSARTDSPLHF
TRBV9	TRBJ1-1	-	TRBD1	TGTGCCAGCAGCGAGTATGACAGGGACAACACTGAAGCTTTCTTT	CASSEYDRDNTEAFF
TRBV12-3/TRBV12-4	TRBJ1-5	-	-	TGTGCCAGCAGTTTGGGCTTCAATCAGCCCCAGCATTTT	CASSLGFNQPQHF
TRBV21-1	TRBJ2-1	few	-	TGTGCCAGCAGTCCACTAGCGTCAGAATACAATGAGCAGTTCTTC	CASSPLASEYNEQFF
TRBV4-1	TRBJ2-7	many	-	TGCGCCAGCAGCCAAGCTCCTAGTTGGGAGCAGTACTTC	CASSQAPSWEQYF
TRBV13	TRBJ1-5	few	TRBD1	TGTGCCAGCAGCCGGACAGGTGTCAATCAGCCCCAGCATTTT	CASSRTGVNQPQHF
TRBV10-3	TRBJ1-1	-	TRBD1	TGTGCCATCGACAGGGGTGGCGGCACTGAAGCTTTCTTT	CAIDRGGGTEAFF
TRBV24-1	TRBJ2-3	once	-	TGTGCCACCAGTGATTCCGGGACAAAGAATACAGATACGCAGTATTTT	CATSDSGTKNTDTQYF
TRBV19	TRBJ2-6	-	-	TGTGCCAGTAGTCAGGGTTCTGGGGCCAACGTCCTGACTTTC	CASSQGSGANVLTF
TRBV29-1	TRBJ1-4	once	TRBD1	TGCAGCGTTGGAGGGGGCGCGTCTGAAAAACTGTTTTTT	CSVGGGASEKLFF
TRBV7-2	TRBJ1-2	-	TRBD1	TGTGCCAGCAGCTCAAATACAGGGGGCGCCGACTACACCTTC	CASSSNTGGADYTF